This T cell receptor (beta chain) is from a study of T cells in Graves' hyperthyroidism and ophthalmopathy. Study-level information: Before treatment of any kind, peripheral blood was taken at initial diagnosis. Whole-study findings and limits: The blood repertoire included most of the expanded thyroid clonotypes above 0.001.

Trimming took 4 bases from V and 11 from J; bases not matched to a gene: 5. This CDR3 region has 11 residues. Germline V lookup: CDR1 DFQATT, CDR2 SNEGSKA (reference sequence). Authors of the study amplified TCR beta CDR3 regions from RNA transcripts. Primed by the HTBI set, a first-round RT-PCR was run on the TCR CDR3. TCRdb used MiXCR to reprocess the multiplex PCR reads, holding one entry per CDR3 protein. The table records about 380,000 distinct CDR3 sequences, approximately 17% of them present only once. The study based diagnoses on clinical symptoms, serum thyroxine and TRAb, thyroid ultrasound and orbital computed tomography. Of note for this clonotype: Its matching antigen is unknown.

The source of this sequence is a man aged 18 to 30 with Graves' ophthalmopathy. The V and J genes are TRBV20-1 and TRBJ1-1, with 9 positions matching TRBD1. The source material was blood. Here the CDR3 DNA reads TGCAGTGCTACTGGACAGGGGCAGGCTTTCTTT. Residues: CSATGQGQAFF.